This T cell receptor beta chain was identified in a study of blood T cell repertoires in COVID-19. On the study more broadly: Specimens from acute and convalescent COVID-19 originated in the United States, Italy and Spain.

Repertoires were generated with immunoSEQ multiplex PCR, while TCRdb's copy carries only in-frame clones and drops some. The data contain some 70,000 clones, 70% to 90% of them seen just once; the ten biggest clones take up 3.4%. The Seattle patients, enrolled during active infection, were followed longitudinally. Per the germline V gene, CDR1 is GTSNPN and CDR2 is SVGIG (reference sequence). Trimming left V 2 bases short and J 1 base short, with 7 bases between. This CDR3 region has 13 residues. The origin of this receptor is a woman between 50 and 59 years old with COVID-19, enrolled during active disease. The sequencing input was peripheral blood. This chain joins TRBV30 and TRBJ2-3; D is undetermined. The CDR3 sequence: CAWSLQGTDTQYF. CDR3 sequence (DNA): TGTGCCTGGAGTCTGCAGGGCACAGATACGCAGTATTTT. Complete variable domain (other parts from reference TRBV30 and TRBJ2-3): SQTIHQWPATLVQPVGSPLSLECTVEGTSNPNLYWYRQAAGRGLQLLFYSVGIGQISSEVPQNLSASRPQDRQFILSSKKLLLSDSGFYLCAWSLQGTDTQYFGPGTRLTVL.